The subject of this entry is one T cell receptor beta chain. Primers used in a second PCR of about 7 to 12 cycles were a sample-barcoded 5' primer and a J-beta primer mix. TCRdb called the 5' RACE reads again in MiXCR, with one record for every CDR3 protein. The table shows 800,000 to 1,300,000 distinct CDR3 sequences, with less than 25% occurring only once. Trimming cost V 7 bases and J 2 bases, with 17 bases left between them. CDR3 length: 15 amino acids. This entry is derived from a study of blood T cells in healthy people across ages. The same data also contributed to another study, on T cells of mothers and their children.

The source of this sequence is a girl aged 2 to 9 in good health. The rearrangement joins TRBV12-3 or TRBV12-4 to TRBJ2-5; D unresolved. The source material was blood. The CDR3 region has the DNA TGTGCCAGCACCCAAGGAACAGAACTACAAGAGACCCAGTACTTC. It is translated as CASTQGTELQETQYF.